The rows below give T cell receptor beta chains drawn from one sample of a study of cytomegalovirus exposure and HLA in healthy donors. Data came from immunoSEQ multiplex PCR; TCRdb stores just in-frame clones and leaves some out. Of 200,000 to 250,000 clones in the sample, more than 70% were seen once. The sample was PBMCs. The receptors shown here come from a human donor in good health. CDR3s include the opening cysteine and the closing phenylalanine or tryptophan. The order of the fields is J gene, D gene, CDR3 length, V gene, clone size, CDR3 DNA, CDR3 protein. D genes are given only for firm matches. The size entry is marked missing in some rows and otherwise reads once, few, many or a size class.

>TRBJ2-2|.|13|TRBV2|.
TGTGCCAGCAGGATCCGGGAGACCGGGGAGCTGTTTTTT
CASRIRETGELFF
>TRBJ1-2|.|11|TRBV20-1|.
TGCAGTGCTAGAAAAACAGATGGCTACACCTTC
CSARKTDGYTF
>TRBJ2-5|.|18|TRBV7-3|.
TGTGCCAGCAGCTTTGACCACAACACTTTGCGGGAACAAGAGACCCAGTACTTC
CASSFDHNTLREQETQYF
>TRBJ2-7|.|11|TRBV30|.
TGTGCCTGGAGCTCCACATACGAGCAGTACTTC
CAWSSTYEQYF
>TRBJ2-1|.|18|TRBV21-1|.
TGTGCCAGCAGCAAGCAGGATGTAGGGACTAGATTCCGTAATGAGCAGTTCTTC
CASSKQDVGTRFRNEQFF
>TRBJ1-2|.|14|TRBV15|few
TGTGCCACCAGCAGAGAGCAGGGTGATGGCATCTACACCTTC
CATSREQGDGIYTF
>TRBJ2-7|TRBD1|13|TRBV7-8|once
TGTGCCAGCAGCAGGACAGGGTCCAGTGAGCAGTACTTC
CASSRTGSSEQYF
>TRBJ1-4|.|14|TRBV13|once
TGTGCCAGCAGCCCCCGGGTCAATAATGAAAAACTGTTTTTT
CASSPRVNNEKLFF
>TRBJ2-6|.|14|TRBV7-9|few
TGTGCCAGCACCCTAGGCTCTGGGGCCAACGTCCTGACTTTC
CASTLGSGANVLTF
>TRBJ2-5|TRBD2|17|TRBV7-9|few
TGTGCCAGCAGCTTAGCCGCTCTAGCGGGAGTATGGGAGACCCAGTACTTC
CASSLAALAGVWETQYF
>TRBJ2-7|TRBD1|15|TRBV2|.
TGTGCCACCGAAAACCGGGACAGGGGCACCTACGAGCAGTACTTC
CATENRDRGTYEQYF
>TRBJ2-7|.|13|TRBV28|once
TGTGCCAGCAGTCCCCCGGGGGATTACGAGCAGTACTTC
CASSPPGDYEQYF
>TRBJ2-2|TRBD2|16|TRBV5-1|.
TGCGCCAGCAGCACCCAAAGCGGGAGGGGGACCGGGGAGCTGTTTTTT
CASSTQSGRGTGELFF
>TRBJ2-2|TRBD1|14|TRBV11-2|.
TGTGCCAGCAGCGCAACAACAGGGGTCCGGGAGCTGTTTTTT
CASSATTGVRELFF
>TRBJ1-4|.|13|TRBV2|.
TGTGCCAGCAGTTCTAATCGTAATGAAAAACTGTTTTTT
CASSSNRNEKLFF
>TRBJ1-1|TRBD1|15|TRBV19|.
TGTGCCAGTAGTGACCCGGGACAGGGTAACACTGAAGCTTTCTTT
CASSDPGQGNTEAFF
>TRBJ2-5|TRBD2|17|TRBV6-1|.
TGTGCCAGCAGTGATAGGTTAGCGGGAACCATTAAAGAGACCCAGTACTTC
CASSDRLAGTIKETQYF
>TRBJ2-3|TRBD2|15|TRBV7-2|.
TGTGCCAGCAGCTTCATAGCGGGAGGGACAGATACGCAGTATTTT
CASSFIAGGTDTQYF
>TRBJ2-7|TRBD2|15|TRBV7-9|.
TGTGCCAGCAGCTTTGGACTAGGAGGGTCCTACGAGCAGTACTTC
CASSFGLGGSYEQYF
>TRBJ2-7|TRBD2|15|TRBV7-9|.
TGTGCCAGCAGCTCTTTAGCGGGACCAACCTACGAGCAGTACTTC
CASSSLAGPTYEQYF
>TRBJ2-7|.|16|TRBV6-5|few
TGTGCCAGCAGTTACCTAAACCGAGAGAACTCCTACGAGCAGTACTTC
CASSYLNRENSYEQYF
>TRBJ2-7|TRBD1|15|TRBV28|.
TGTGCCAGCAGTTTATCGGGACAGAGTACCTACGAGCAGTACTTC
CASSLSGQSTYEQYF
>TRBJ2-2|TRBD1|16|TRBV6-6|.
TGTGCCAGCAAAGACAGGGGCGCCCCGAACACCGGGGAGCTGTTTTTT
CASKDRGAPNTGELFF
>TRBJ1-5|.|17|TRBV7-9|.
TGTTCCAGCAGCTTAGGGTCCAGCGTTGGGTTGAATCAGCCCCAGCATTTT
CSSSLGSSVGLNQPQHF
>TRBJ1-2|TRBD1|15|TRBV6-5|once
TGTGCCAGCAGTTATAGAACAGGGGGGTTCTATGGCTACACCTTC
CASSYRTGGFYGYTF
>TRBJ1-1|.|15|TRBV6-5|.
TGTGCCAGCAGTTACTCGGGAGTCGGGAACACTGAAGCTTTCTTT
CASSYSGVGNTEAFF
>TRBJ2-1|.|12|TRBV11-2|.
TGTGCCAGCAGCTTAGGAGGGTTCGAGCAGTTCTTC
CASSLGGFEQFF
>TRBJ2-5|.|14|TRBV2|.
TGTGCCAGCAGAGGAGACTATCCCCAAGAGACCCAGTACTTC
CASRGDYPQETQYF
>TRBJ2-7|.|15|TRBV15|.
TGCGCCACCAGCAGAGAACAGGCCCCCATCGGGGAGCAGTACTTC
CATSREQAPIGEQYF
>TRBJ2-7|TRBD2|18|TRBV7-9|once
TGTGCCAGCAGCGTACATCCGTGGGGGACTAGCGGTTCCTACGAGCAGTACTTC
CASSVHPWGTSGSYEQYF
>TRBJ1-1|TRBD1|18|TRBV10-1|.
TGCGCCAGCAGTGGGGGCTTATTAAGACAGGGATTGCGCACTGAAGCTTTCTTT
CASSGGLLRQGLRTEAFF
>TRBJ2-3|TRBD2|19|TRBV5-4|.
TGTGCCAGCAGCTTGGATGGGGTTGGAGCTAGCGGGAGGGGAAATACGCAGTATTTT
CASSLDGVGASGRGNTQYF
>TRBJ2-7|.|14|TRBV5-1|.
TGCGCCAGCAGCTTGAGACTAGATTCCTACGAGCAGTACTTC
CASSLRLDSYEQYF
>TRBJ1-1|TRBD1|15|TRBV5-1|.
TGCGCCAGCAGCCCGATGGGACAGCAGAACACTGAAGCTTTCTTT
CASSPMGQQNTEAFF
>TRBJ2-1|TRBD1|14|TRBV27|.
TGTGCCAGCAGTTTCCCACAGGGGAACAATGAGCAGTTCTTC
CASSFPQGNNEQFF
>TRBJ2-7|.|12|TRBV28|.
TGTGCCAGCAGTCTCCCTTCCTACGAGCAGTACTTC
CASSLPSYEQYF